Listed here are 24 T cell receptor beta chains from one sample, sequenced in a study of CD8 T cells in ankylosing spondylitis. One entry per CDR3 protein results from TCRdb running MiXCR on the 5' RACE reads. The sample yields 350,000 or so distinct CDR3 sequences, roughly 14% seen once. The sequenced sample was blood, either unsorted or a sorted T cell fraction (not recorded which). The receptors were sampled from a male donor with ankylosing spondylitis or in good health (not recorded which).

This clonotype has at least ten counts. CDR3 DNA: TGCAGCGTTGAAGGACTAGCGAGTGGCACAGATACGCAGTATTTT. Protein: CSVEGLASGTDTQYF. The rearrangement joins TRBV29-1 to TRBJ2-3, with 8 bases aligning to TRBD2. V shed 1 base and J 1 base; nucleotides not matched to a gene: 4. CDR1 SQVTM and CDR2 ANQGSEA come from the germline V gene. This CDR3 has 15 amino acids.

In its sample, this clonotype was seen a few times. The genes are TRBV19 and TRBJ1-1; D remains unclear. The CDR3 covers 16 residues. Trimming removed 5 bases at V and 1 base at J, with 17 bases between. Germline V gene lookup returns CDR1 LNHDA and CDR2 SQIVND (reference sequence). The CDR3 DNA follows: TGTGCCAGTAGTCCAACATGGCTCTCCGGGAACACTGAAGCTTTCTTT. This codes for CASSPTWLSGNTEAFF.

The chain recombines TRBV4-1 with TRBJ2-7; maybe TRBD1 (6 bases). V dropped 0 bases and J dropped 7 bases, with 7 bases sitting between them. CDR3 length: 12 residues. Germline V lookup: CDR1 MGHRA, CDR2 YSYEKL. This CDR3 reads CASSQERGEQYF. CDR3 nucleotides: TGCGCCAGCAGCCAAGAAAGGGGGGAGCAGTACTTC.

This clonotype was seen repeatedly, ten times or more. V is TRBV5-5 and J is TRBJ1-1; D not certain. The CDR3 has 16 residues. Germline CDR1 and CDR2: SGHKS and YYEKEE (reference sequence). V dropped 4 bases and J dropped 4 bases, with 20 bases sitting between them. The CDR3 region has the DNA TGTGCCAGCAGCCTGAAAAGGGCCGAGCTGGGCACTGAAGCTTTCTTT. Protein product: CASSLKRAELGTEAFF.

The CDR3 protein is CASSQDATSGAWGTDTQYF. The CDR3 DNA reads as TGTGCCAGCAGCCAAGACGCCACTAGCGGGGCCTGGGGCACAGATACGCAGTATTTT. This sequence joins TRBV3-1 and TRBJ2-3; 10 positions agree with TRBD2. The V segment lost 0 bases and the J segment 1 base; nucleotides outside the gene matches: 10. Looked up from germline, CDR1 is LGHDT and CDR2 is YNNKEL (reference sequence). This CDR3 contains 19 residues.

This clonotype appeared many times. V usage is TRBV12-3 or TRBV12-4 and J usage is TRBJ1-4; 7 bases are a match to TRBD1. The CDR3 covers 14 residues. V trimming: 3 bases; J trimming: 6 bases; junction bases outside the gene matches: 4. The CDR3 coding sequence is TGTGCCAGCAGTTTGAAAGGGGGCCATGAAAAACTGTTTTTT. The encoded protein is CASSLKGGHEKLFF.

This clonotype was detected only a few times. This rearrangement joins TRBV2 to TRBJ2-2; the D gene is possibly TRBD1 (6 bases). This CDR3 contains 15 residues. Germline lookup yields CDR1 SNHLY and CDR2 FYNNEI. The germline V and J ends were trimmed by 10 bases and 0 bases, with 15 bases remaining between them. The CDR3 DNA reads TGTGCCACCTCGGCACAGGGAACGAACACCGGGGAGCTGTTTTTT. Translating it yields CATSAQGTNTGELFF.

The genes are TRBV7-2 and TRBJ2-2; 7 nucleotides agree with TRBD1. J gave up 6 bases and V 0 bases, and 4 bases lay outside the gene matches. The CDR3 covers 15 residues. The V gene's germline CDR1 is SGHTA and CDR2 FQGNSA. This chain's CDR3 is CASSLAGTEAGELFF. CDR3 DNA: TGTGCCAGCAGCTTAGCCGGGACAGAGGCCGGGGAGCTGTTTTTT.

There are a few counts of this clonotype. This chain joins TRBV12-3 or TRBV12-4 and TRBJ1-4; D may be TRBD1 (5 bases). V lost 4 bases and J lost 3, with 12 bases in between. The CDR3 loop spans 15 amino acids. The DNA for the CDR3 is TGTGCCAGCAGTTCTTCAGGGATAGCTAATGAAAAACTGTTTTTT. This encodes CASSSSGIANEKLFF.

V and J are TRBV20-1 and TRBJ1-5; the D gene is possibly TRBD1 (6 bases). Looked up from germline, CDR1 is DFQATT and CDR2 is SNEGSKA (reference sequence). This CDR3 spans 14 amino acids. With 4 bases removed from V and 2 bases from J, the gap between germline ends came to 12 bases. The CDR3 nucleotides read TGCAGTGCTAAACGGGGGGCCGGCAATCAGCCCCAGCATTTT. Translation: CSAKRGAGNQPQHF.

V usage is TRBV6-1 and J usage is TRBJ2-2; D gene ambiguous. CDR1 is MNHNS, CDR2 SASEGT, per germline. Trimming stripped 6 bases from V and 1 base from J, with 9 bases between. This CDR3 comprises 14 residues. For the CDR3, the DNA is TGTGCCAGCAGAAGGGCGGTGAACACCGGGGAGCTGTTTTTT. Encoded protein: CASRRAVNTGELFF.

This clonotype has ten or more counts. CDR3 residues: CSVEGMLAVGSYNEQFF. The CDR3 region has the DNA TGCAGCGTTGAAGGGATGCTAGCGGTGGGCTCCTACAATGAGCAGTTCTTC. The chain employs TRBV29-1 and TRBJ2-1, with 7 bases that match TRBD2. The CDR3 spans 17 residues. The germline CDR1 and CDR2 sequences are SQVTM and ANQGSEA. With 1 base clipped from V and 0 bases from J, the junction kept 9 bases outside the gene matches.

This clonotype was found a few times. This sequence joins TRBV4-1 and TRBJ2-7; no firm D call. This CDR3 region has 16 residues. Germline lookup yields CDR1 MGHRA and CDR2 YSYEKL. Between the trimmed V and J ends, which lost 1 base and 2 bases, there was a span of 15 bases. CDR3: CASSQGRTDATYEQYF. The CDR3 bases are TGCGCCAGCAGCCAAGGGAGAACAGATGCAACCTACGAGCAGTACTTC.

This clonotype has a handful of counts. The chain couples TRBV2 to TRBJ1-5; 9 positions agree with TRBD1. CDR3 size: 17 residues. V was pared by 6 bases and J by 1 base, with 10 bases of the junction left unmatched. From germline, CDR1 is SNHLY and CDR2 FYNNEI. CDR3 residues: CASSRTGVRWSNQPQHF. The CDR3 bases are TGTGCCAGCAGCAGGACAGGGGTCCGCTGGAGCAATCAGCCCCAGCATTTT.

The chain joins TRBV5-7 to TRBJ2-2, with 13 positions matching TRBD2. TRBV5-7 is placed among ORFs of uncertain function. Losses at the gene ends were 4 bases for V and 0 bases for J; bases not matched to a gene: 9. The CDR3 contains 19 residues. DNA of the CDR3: TGTGCCAGCAGCCGCCGACTAGCGGGGGGCAAATCGAACACCGGGGAGCTGTTTTTT. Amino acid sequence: CASSRRLAGGKSNTGELFF.

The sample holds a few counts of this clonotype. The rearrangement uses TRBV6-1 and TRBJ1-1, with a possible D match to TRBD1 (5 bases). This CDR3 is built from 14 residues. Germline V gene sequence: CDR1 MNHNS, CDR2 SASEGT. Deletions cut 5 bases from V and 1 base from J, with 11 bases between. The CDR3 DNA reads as TGTGCCAGCAGTCAGGGACGGCAGAACACTGAAGCTTTCTTT. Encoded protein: CASSQGRQNTEAFF.

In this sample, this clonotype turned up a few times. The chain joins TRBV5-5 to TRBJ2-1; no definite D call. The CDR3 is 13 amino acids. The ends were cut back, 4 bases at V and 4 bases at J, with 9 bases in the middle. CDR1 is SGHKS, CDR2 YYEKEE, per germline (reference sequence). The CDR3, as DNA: TGTGCCAGCAGCCTAAGGGATTACAATGAGCAGTTCTTC. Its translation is CASSLRDYNEQFF.

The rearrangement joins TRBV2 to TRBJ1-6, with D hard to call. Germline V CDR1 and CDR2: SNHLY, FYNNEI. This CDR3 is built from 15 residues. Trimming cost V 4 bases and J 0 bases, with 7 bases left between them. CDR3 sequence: CASSVTSSYNSPLHF. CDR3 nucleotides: TGTGCCAGCAGTGTTACGAGCTCCTATAATTCACCCCTCCACTTT. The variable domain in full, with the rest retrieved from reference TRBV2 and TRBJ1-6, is EPEVTQTPSHQVTQMGQEVILRCVPISNHLYFYWYRQILGQKVEFLVSFYNNEISEKSEIFDDQFSVERPDGSNFTLKIRSTKLEDSAMYFCASSVTSSYNSPLHFGNGTRLTVT.

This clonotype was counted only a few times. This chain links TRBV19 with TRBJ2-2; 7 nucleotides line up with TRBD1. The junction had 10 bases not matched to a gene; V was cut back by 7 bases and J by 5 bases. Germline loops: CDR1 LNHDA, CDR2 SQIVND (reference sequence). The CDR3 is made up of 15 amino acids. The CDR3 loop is CASTQGDIGTGELFF. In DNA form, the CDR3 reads TGTGCCAGTACCCAGGGGGACATCGGAACCGGGGAGCTGTTTTTT.

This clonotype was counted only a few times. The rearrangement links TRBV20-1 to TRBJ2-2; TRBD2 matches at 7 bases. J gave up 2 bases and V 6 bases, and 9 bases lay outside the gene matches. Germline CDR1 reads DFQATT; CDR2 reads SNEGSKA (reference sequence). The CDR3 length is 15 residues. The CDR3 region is CSAEPSGLNTGELFF. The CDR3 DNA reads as TGCAGTGCGGAGCCTAGCGGACTTAACACCGGGGAGCTGTTTTTT.

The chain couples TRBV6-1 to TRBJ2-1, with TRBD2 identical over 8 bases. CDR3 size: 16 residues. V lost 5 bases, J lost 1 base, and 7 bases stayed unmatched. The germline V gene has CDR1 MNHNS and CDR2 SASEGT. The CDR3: CASSRGGAGSYNEQFF. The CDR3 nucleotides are TGTGCCAGCAGTCGGGGGGGGGCCGGGTCCTACAATGAGCAGTTCTTC.

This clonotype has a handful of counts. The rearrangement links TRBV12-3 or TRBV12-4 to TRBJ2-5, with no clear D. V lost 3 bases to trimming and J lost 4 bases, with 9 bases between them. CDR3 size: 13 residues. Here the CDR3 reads CASSLVGLETQYF. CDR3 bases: TGTGCCAGCAGTTTGGTTGGTTTAGAGACCCAGTACTTC.

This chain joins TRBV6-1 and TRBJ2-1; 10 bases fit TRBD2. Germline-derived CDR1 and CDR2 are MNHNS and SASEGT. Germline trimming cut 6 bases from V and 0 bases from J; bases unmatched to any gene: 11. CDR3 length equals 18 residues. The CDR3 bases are TGTGCCAGCAGGGTGACTAGCGGGTTCGGAAGCTCCTACAATGAGCAGTTCTTC. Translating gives CASRVTSGFGSSYNEQFF.

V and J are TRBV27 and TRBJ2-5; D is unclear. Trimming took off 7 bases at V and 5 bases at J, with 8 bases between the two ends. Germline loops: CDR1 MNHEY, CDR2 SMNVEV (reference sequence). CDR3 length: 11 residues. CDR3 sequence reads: CASTTEETQYF. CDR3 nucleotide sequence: TGTGCCAGCACCACAGAGGAGACCCAGTACTTC.